A selection of T cell receptor beta chains follows, all from one sample in a study of CXCR3-negative and CXCR3-positive naive CD8 T cells. With the 5' RACE reads reprocessed, TCRdb shows one record per CDR3 protein and no DNA. In all, the sample yields about 130,000 distinct CDR3 sequences. The material sequenced was naive CXCR3+ CD8+ T cells from blood. The origin of the receptors is a human donor in good health. Some clones in this sample may be carry-over from other donors' samples. CDR3s include the opening cysteine and the closing phenylalanine or tryptophan.

V gene	J gene	CDR3 protein
TRBV28	TRBJ2-7	CASSSENHSYEQYF
TRBV5-5	TRBJ2-1	CASSLWGDLYNEQFF
TRBV24-1	TRBJ1-5	CATSDHARDASNQPQHF
TRBV27	TRBJ2-5	CASSLRTLLETQYF
TRBV2	TRBJ1-6	CASDFKRGDTISPLHF
TRBV6-6	TRBJ1-1	CASSYPGLTEAFF
TRBV28	TRBJ2-2	CASSLWSSGGNTGELFF
TRBV12-5	TRBJ2-1	CASGFGLAANEQFF
TRBV7-9	TRBJ2-7	CASSSAGPSYEQYF
TRBV9	TRBJ2-7	CASSGGGPSYEQYF
TRBV7-8	TRBJ2-2	CASRSGTASGELFF
TRBV27	TRBJ2-7	CASSFTAGGPYEQYF
TRBV10-2	TRBJ2-1	CASSEGNSNEQFF
TRBV6-2/TRBV6-3	TRBJ2-1	CASSQGRDNEQFF
TRBV29-1	TRBJ2-1	CSVSPLGAGDEQFF
TRBV7-6	TRBJ2-3	CASSLAGLITDTQYF
TRBV4-3	TRBJ2-3	CASSSGTSGPDTQYF
TRBV12-3/TRBV12-4	TRBJ2-7	CASSARDRGYEQYF
TRBV7-9	TRBJ2-1	CASSDPYNEQFF
TRBV29-1	TRBJ2-1	CSVEGAGGPFF
TRBV4-2	TRBJ2-7	CASSQDRRGGRYEQYF
TRBV28	TRBJ2-2	CASSLDRGNTGELFF
TRBV4-1	TRBJ1-1	CASGRLGTGLNTEAFF
TRBV28	TRBJ1-1	CASSLRRELHTEAFF
TRBV28	TRBJ2-7	CASRPGSPDYEQYF
TRBV20-1	TRBJ2-7	CSAGNRGHSYEQYF
TRBV5-1	TRBJ2-7	CASSLTATSFEQYF
TRBV20-1	TRBJ2-7	CSARKRGGQYEQYF
TRBV15	TRBJ1-1	CATSRASLMNTEAFF
TRBV19	TRBJ2-3	CASSTTSSSTDTQYF
TRBV11-3	TRBJ1-4	CASSPWDSRDEKLFF
TRBV4-2	TRBJ2-1	CASSQATASSYNEQFF
TRBV28	TRBJ1-4	CASREEDRVGEKLFF
TRBV4-3	TRBJ2-5	CASSQDREETQYF
TRBV27	TRBJ2-7	CASLGGSGEQYF
TRBV6-5	TRBJ2-1	CASSTGGVGSYNEQFF
TRBV28	TRBJ2-2	CASRLAWDRGNTGELFF
TRBV19	TRBJ2-7	CASSEQGVYEQYF
TRBV10-2	TRBJ1-2	CASSESLRNYGYTF
TRBV9	TRBJ2-1	CASSVGTGGSYNEQFF
TRBV18	TRBJ2-1	CASSPTDRGYNEQFF
TRBV29-1	TRBJ2-7	CSVEGTGGPYEQYF
TRBV7-9	TRBJ1-1	CASSISGLAFF
TRBV4-1	TRBJ2-7	CATGTPTYEQYF
TRBV7-2	TRBJ2-5	CASSPRRDRGQETQYF
TRBV13	TRBJ2-3	CASSLGRGTADTQYF
TRBV28	TRBJ2-3	CASSLRAATSTDTQYF
TRBV30	TRBJ2-7	CAWSDLEAYEQYF
TRBV5-1	TRBJ2-1	CASSLVGSEQFF
TRBV6-5	TRBJ2-2	CASSYSQGTGELFF
TRBV15	TRBJ1-2	CATSRDLSGNGYGYTF
TRBV23-1	TRBJ1-4	CASSPPDEKLFF
TRBV13	TRBJ2-5	CASSWGLTSGPQETQYF
TRBV29-1	TRBJ2-1	CSVGGTSGSNEQFF